Below, 26 T cell receptor beta chains from the same sample are listed, as sequenced in a study of T cells expressing NK-cell markers. TCRdb reprocessed the 5' RACE reads and reports one entry per CDR3 protein, with no DNA. This sample lists roughly 160,000 distinct CDR3 sequences; its ten largest clones have 20% to 25%. Specimen: blood T cells: a sorted CD56 or NKG2C T cell subset, CD4+ or CD8+ T cells, or bulk PBMC T cells (not recorded which). The receptors shown here come from a man aged 18-69 years in good health.

The chain recombines TRBV2 with TRBJ2-4. The CDR3 is made up of 15 amino acids. The germline V gene has CDR1 SNHLY and CDR2 FYNNEI. CDR3 residues: CASSERGLAKNIQYF.

The chain combines TRBV27 with TRBJ2-1; the TCRdb D gene call, TRBD2, has no DNA to confirm it. The CDR3 covers 14 residues. CDR1 and CDR2 (germline): MNHEY, SMNVEV (reference sequence). Here the CDR3 reads CASRGLAGGSEQFF.

This chain links TRBV2 with TRBJ2-3; the TCRdb D gene call, TRBD1, has no DNA to confirm it. Germline lookup yields CDR1 SNHLY and CDR2 FYNNEI. CDR3 length: 15 residues. CDR3: CASSEGQGRADTQYF.

The rearrangement links TRBV6-1 to TRBJ1-1; no DNA is available, so the TRBD1 call from TCRdb remains unchecked. The CDR3 totals 14 residues. Germline loops: CDR1 MNHNS, CDR2 SASEGT. This chain's CDR3 is CASRATGIYTEAFF.

The genes are TRBV6-2 or TRBV6-3 and TRBJ1-5; TCRdb calls TRBD1, which cannot be checked without DNA. The CDR3 covers 15 residues. CDR1 is MNHEY, CDR2 SVGEGT, per germline. The CDR3 sequence: CASSWTYRGDQPQHF.

V gene TRBV19 combines with J gene TRBJ2-4; the TCRdb D gene call, TRBD2, has no DNA to confirm it. This CDR3 spans 16 amino acids. Germline CDR1 is LNHDA and CDR2 is SQIVND (reference sequence). CDR3 protein: CASSGSGVPFGNIQYF. The full variable domain, with the rest looked up from reference TRBV19 and TRBJ2-4, is DGGITQSPKYLFRKEGQNVTLSCEQNLNHDAMYWYRQDPGQGLRLIYYSQIVNDFQKGDIAEGYSVSREKKESFPLTVTSAQKNPTAFYLCASSGSGVPFGNIQYFGAGTRLSVL.

The chain uses TRBV11-1 and TRBJ2-1; lacking DNA, the TRBD2 call made by TCRdb goes unchecked. The CDR3 extends over 17 amino acids. Germline V CDR1 and CDR2: SGHAT, FQDESV (reference sequence). The CDR3 reads CASSLASGLAGANEQFF.

This sequence joins TRBV12-3 or TRBV12-4 and TRBJ1-2. The CDR3 totals 15 residues. CDR3 sequence: CASSLTLVGSYGYTF.

The rearrangement uses TRBV6-1 and TRBJ2-3; the D call of TRBD2 rests on TCRdb alone, since no DNA is present to check it. Germline lookup yields CDR1 MNHNS and CDR2 SASEGT. The CDR3 is made up of 19 amino acids. CDR3 sequence: CASSEWGTSGGNPTDTQYF.

V and J are TRBV13 and TRBJ1-2; TCRdb reports TRBD1, a call that lacks DNA to check it against. The CDR3 extends over 14 amino acids. Looked up from germline, CDR1 is PRHDT and CDR2 is FYEKMQ (reference sequence). The CDR3 here is CASSSSGSNYGYTF.

The chain joins TRBV21-1 to TRBJ1-6; the TCRdb D gene call, TRBD1, has no DNA to confirm it. TRBV21-1 is labeled a pseudogene. The CDR3 has 19 residues. The CDR3 sequence: CASSKRALTGTVYNSPLHF.

The rearrangement uses TRBV9 and TRBJ1-1; there is no DNA to check the TCRdb D call of TRBD1. The CDR3 covers 15 residues. CDR1 SGDLS and CDR2 YYNGEE come from the germline V gene. The CDR3 sequence is CASSVFGEGSTEAFF.

This chain links TRBV7-9 with TRBJ2-1; no DNA is available, so the TRBD1 call from TCRdb remains unchecked. The CDR3 has 15 amino acids. Germline loops: CDR1 SEHNR, CDR2 FQNEAQ (reference sequence). The CDR3 reads CASSQPTDINNEQFF.

The genes are TRBV7-6 and TRBJ2-3; TCRdb's D call, TRBD2, is unchecked because there is no DNA. The CDR3 sequence is 16 residues long. The V gene's germline CDR1 is SGHVS and CDR2 FNYEAQ. CDR3 sequence: CASSHSSGVGTDTQYF.

This sequence joins TRBV7-8 and TRBJ2-1; the TCRdb D gene call, TRBD2, has no DNA to confirm it. CDR1 is SGHVS, CDR2 FQNEAQ, per germline. CDR3 size: 19 residues. CDR3 residues: CASSLVWDVGGANYNEQFF.

The chain's CDR3 is CASSAPQRQAPLHF. This chain joins TRBV2 and TRBJ1-6. The CDR3 has 14 residues. Germline CDR1 reads SNHLY; CDR2 reads FYNNEI.

The CDR3 protein is CASSQEQGAVYEQYF. V is TRBV3-1 and J is TRBJ2-7; TCRdb designates TRBD1, a call that cannot be tested without DNA. The germline CDR1 and CDR2 sequences are LGHDT and YNNKEL (reference sequence). This CDR3 has 15 amino acids.

The genes are TRBV28 and TRBJ1-1. This CDR3 region has 15 residues. Germline CDR1 reads MDHEN; CDR2 reads SYDVKM. This chain's CDR3 is CASSLSGQGGVEAFF.

The rearrangement links TRBV9 to TRBJ2-4. This CDR3 is built from 13 residues. The germline gives CDR1 SGDLS, CDR2 YYNGEE. CDR3 region: CASSVGTGNPQYF.

The rearrangement links TRBV28 to TRBJ1-4; TCRdb picks TRBD1, but there is no DNA to check that call. The CDR3 contains 15 residues. Germline CDR1 and CDR2: MDHEN and SYDVKM. The CDR3: CASRWVAAPNEKLFF.

V usage is TRBV10-3 and J usage is TRBJ2-5. Germline V gene lookup returns CDR1 ENHRY and CDR2 SYGVKD. This CDR3 comprises 16 residues. Here the CDR3 reads CAISDSDHHQIETQYF.

The gene calls are TRBV5-6 and TRBJ2-1; without DNA, the TCRdb call of TRBD2 cannot be checked. The germline gives CDR1 SGHDT, CDR2 YYEEEE. The CDR3 extends over 16 amino acids. This CDR3 reads CASSLGLAGFYNEQFF.

The chain combines TRBV5-8 with TRBJ2-2; TCRdb designates TRBD2, a call that cannot be tested without DNA. Per the germline V gene, CDR1 is SGHTS and CDR2 is YDEGEE. The CDR3 runs to 15 residues. CDR3 region: CASRRGTENTGELFF.

The chain combines TRBV27 with TRBJ2-6. The CDR3 is 15 residues long. Germline loops: CDR1 MNHEY, CDR2 SMNVEV (reference sequence). CDR3 residues: CASSLSISGANVLTF.

The chain carries TRBV4-2 and TRBJ2-7; TCRdb returns TRBD2, unconfirmable since there is no DNA. This CDR3 contains 17 residues. Germline CDR1 reads LGHNA; CDR2 reads YNFKEQ. The CDR3 loop reads CASSLQGLAGGTYEQYF.

The gene calls are TRBV7-8 and TRBJ2-1; TCRdb names TRBD1, which stays unverified in the absence of DNA. The CDR3 has 17 residues. Germline values: CDR1 SGHVS, CDR2 FQNEAQ. CDR3 region: CASSLFRGGEAYNEQFF.